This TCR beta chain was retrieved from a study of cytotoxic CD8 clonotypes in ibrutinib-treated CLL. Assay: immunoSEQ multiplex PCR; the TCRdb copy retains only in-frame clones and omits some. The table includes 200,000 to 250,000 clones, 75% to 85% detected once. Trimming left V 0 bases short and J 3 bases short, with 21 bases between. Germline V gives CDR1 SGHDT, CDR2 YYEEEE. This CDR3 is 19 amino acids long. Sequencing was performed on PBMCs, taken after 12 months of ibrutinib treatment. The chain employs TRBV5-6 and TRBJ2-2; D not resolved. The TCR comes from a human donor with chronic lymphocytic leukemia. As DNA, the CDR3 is TGTGCCAGCAGCTTGGGGGTGCCCCGTGGGGAATGGTACACCGGGGAGCTGTTTTTT. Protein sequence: CASSLGVPRGEWYTGELFF.